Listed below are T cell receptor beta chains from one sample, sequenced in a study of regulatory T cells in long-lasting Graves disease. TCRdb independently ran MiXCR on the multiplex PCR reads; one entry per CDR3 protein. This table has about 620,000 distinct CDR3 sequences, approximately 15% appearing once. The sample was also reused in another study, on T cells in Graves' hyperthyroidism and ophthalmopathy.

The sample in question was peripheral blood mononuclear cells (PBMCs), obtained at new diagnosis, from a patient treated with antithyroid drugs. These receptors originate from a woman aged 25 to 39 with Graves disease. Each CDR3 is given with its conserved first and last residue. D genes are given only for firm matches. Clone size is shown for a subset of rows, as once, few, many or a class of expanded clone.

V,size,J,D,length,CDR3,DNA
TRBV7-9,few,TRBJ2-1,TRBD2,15,CASSASSGGANEQFF,TGTGCCAGCAGCGCTTCCTCCGGGGGGGCCAATGAGCAGTTCTTC
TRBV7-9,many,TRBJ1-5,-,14,CASSTGWGNQPQHF,TGTGCCAGCAGCACAGGGTGGGGAAATCAGCCCCAGCATTTT
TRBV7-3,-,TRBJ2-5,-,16,CASSLRPGQPQETQYF,TGTGCCAGCAGCTTAAGACCGGGACAACCTCAAGAGACCCAGTACTTC
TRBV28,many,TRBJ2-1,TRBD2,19,CASRVDLEESGRTYNEQFF,TGTGCCAGCAGAGTTGACTTAGAAGAAAGCGGGAGGACTTACAATGAGCAGTTCTTC
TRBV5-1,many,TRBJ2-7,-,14,CASSLAGLSYEQYF,TGCGCCAGCAGCTTGGCGGGACTTTCCTACGAGCAGTACTTC
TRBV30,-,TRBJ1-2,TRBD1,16,CAWSDEGAESNYGYTF,TGTGCCTGGAGTGATGAGGGGGCGGAGAGTAACTATGGCTACACCTTC
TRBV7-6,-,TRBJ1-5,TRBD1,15,CASSPHRGGNQPQHF,TGTGCCAGCAGTCCTCACAGGGGAGGCAATCAGCCCCAGCATTTT
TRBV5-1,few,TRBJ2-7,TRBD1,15,CASSSPDRGSHEQYF,TGCGCCAGCAGCTCCCCAGACAGGGGGAGCCACGAGCAGTACTTC
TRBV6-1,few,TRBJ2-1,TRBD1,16,CASSRGTGLTENEQFF,TGTGCCAGCAGTCGGGGGACAGGGCTGACGGAGAATGAGCAGTTCTTC
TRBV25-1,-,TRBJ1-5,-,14,CASQQGSGNQPQHF,TGTGCCAGCCAACAGGGATCCGGGAATCAGCCCCAGCATTTT
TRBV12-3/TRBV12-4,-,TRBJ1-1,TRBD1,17,CASSPEDRQGTYTEAFF,TGTGCCAGCAGCCCCGAAGATAGACAGGGGACATACACTGAAGCTTTCTTT
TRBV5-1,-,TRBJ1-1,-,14,CASSRTMGDAEAFF,TGCGCCAGCAGCCGCACTATGGGGGACGCTGAAGCTTTCTTT
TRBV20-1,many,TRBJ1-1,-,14,CSASLPGTDAEAFF,TGCAGTGCTAGTTTACCCGGGACCGACGCTGAAGCTTTCTTT
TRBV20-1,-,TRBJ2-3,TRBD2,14,CSAVTSGYTDTQYF,TGCAGTGCTGTGACTAGCGGCTACACAGATACGCAGTATTTT
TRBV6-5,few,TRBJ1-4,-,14,CASSYGRAVEKLFF,TGTGCCAGCAGTTATGGTCGGGCCGTGGAAAAACTGTTTTTT
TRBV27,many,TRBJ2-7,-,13,CASSFATHYEQYF,TGTGCCAGCAGTTTCGCGACTCACTACGAGCAGTACTTC
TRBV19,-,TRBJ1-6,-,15,CASSMRQALNSPLHF,TGTGCCAGCAGTATGAGACAAGCTCTTAATTCACCCCTCCACTTT
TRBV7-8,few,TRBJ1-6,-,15,CASSLDVLGGSPLHF,TGTGCCAGCAGCTTAGATGTCCTCGGGGGGTCACCCCTCCACTTT
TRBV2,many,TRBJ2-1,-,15,CASSEAPGSYNEQFF,TGTGCCAGCAGTGAAGCTCCGGGCTCCTACAATGAGCAGTTCTTC
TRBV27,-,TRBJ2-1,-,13,CASSLVGISEQFF,TGTGCCAGCAGTTTAGTTGGCATTTCTGAGCAGTTCTTC
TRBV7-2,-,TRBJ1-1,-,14,CASSVRGANTEAFF,TGTGCCAGCAGCGTCAGGGGTGCGAACACTGAAGCTTTCTTT
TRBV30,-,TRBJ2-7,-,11,CAGRLGLEQYF,TGTGCCGGCCGTTTAGGGCTCGAGCAGTACTTC
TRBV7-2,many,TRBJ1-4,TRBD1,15,CASSLYGTGNEKLFF,TGTGCCAGCAGCTTATACGGGACAGGGAACGAAAAACTGTTTTTT
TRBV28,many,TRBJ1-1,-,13,CASSLFGAPEAFF,TGTGCCAGCAGTTTATTTGGGGCCCCTGAAGCTTTCTTT
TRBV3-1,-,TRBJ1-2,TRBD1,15,CASSQDTVTGSGYTF,TGTGCCAGCAGCCAAGATACCGTGACAGGGAGCGGCTACACCTTC
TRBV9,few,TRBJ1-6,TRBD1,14,CASSNDRGNSPLHF,TGTGCCAGCAGCAACGACAGGGGTAATTCACCCCTCCACTTT
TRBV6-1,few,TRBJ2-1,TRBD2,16,CASRPEWTSGNNEQFF,TGTGCCAGCAGACCGGAATGGACTAGCGGCAACAATGAGCAGTTCTTC
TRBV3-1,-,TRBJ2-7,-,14,CASSQVTTNYEQYF,TGTGCCAGCAGCCAAGTTACTACGAACTACGAGCAGTACTTC
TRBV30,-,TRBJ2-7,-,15,CAWSGGPRTNYEQYF,TGTGCCTGGAGTGGGGGACCCAGGACGAATTACGAGCAGTACTTC
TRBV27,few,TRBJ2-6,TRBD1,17,CASRMDRLSSGANVLTF,TGTGCCAGCAGGATGGACAGGTTGAGCTCTGGGGCCAACGTCCTGACTTTC
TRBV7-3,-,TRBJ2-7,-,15,CASSLQGSGSYEQYF,TGTGCCAGCAGCTTACAGGGTAGCGGATCCTACGAGCAGTACTTC